This T cell receptor beta chain stems from a study of tumor-infiltrating lymphocytes in primary liver carcinoma. At the level of the study: The tumors, T1-T3 N0M0 lesions, were roughly 4.2 to 11 cm across. Each sample had roughly 3.65 to 7.5 million productive TCRbeta reads regardless of tissue type.

A word on this clonotype: Antigen specificity is unknown. A junction end diverges from the germline sequence, so it may reflect a read error.

With 500 ng total RNA as template and a constant-region primer, TCR beta cDNA was made. The TCR beta library was amplified through three nested multiplex PCR rounds in a modified ARM-PCR procedure. TCRdb re-derived calls from the multiplex PCR reads in MiXCR, one entry per CDR3 protein. The table has 80,000 to 100,000 distinct CDR3 sequences, about 70% seen once. Unsorted bulk tissue of roughly 20-31 mg yielded co-extracted RNA and DNA. General study points: Top-250-clone fractions were significantly higher in tumors than in blood (p = 0.039). The study found tumor-adjacent and tumor-blood pairs overlapped less than tumor region pairs.

The sequence was collected from a man aged 40-50 years with primary liver carcinoma and hepatitis B virus infection. Sequenced material: tumor-adjacent normal liver tissue.

The CDR3 loop reads CASSAQEANTRELFF. The CDR3, as DNA: TGTGCCAGCAGTGCCCAGGAGGCTAACACCCGGGAGCTGTTTTTT. The V gene is TRBV6-1, the J gene TRBJ2-2; possibly TRBD2 for D (5 bases). This CDR3 region has 15 residues. CDR1 is MNHNS and CDR2 is SASEGT in the germline V gene.